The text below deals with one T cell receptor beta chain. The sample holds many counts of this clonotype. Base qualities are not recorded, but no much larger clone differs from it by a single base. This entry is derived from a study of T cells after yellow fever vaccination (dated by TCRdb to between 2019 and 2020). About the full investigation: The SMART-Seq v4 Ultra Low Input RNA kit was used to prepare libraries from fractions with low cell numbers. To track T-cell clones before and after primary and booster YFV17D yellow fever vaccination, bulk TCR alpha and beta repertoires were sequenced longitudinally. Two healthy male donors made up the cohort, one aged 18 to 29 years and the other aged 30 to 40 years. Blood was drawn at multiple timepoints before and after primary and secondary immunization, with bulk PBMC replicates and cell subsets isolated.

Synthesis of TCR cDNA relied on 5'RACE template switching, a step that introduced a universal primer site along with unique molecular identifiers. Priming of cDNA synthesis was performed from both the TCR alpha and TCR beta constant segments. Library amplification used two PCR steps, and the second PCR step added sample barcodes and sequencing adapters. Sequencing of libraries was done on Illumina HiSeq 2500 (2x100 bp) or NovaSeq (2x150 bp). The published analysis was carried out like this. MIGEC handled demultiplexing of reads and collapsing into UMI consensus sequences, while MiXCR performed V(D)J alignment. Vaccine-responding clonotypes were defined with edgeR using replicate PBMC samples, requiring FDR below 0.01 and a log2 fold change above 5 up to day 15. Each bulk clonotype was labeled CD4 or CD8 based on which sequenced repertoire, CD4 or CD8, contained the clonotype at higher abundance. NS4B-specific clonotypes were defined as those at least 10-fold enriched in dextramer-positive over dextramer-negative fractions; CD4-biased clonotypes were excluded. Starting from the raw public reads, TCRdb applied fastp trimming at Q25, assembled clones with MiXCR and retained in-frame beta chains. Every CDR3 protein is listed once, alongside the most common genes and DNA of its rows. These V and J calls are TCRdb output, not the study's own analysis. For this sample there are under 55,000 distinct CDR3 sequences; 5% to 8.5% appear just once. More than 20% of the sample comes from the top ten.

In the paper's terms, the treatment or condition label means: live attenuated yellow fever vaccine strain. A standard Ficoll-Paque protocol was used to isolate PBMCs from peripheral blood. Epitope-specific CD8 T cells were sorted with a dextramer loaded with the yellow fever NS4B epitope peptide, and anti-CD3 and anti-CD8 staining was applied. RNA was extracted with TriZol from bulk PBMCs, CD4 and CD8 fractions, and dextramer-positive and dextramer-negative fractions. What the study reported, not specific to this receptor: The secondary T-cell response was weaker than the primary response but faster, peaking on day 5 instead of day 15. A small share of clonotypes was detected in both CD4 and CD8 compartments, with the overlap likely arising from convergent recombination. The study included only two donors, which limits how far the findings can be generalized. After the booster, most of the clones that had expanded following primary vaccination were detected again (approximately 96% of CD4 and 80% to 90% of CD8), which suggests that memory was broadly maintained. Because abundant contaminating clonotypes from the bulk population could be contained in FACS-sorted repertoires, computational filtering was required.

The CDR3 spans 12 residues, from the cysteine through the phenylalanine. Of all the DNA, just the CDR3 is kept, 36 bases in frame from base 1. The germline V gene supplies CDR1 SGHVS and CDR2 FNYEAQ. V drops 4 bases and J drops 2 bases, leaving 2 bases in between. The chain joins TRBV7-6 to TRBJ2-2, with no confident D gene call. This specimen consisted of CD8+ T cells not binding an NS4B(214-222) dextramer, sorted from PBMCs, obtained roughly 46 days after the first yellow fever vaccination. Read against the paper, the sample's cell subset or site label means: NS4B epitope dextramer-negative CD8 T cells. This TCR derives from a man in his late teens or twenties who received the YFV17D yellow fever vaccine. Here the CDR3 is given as CASSSNTGELFF. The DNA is TGTGCCAGCAGCTCAAACACCGGGGAGCTGTTTTTT.